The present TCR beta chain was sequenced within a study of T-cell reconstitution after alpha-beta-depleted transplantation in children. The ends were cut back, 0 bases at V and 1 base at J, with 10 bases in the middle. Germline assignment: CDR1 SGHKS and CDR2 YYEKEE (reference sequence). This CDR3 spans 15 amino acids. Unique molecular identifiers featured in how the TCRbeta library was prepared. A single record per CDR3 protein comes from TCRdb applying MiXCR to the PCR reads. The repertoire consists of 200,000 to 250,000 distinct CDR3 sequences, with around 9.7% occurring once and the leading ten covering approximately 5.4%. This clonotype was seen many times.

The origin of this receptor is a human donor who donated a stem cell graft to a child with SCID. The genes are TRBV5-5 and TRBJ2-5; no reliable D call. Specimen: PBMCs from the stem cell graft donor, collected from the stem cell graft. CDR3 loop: CASSLGPGFQETQYF. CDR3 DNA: TGTGCCAGCAGCTTGGGACCTGGGTTCCAAGAGACCCAGTACTTC.